This T cell receptor beta chain was captured by sequencing in a study of control samples from healthy donors and cancer patients. V was shortened by 1 base and J by 2 bases, with 8 bases between the two germline ends. CDR1 is SGHNT, CDR2 YENEEA, per germline. The CDR3 spans 14 residues. Libraries were prepared by immunoSEQ multiplex PCR; TCRdb keeps only in-frame clonotypes and omits some of them. The sample has about 21,000 clones; approximately 81% are singletons. The sequenced material came from PBMCs. The chain carries TRBV11-3 and TRBJ1-1; tentatively, D is TRBD1 (5 bases). This receptor was taken from a man in his sixties with colorectal cancer. The CDR3 is CASSLGGDNTEAFF. CDR3 sequence (DNA): TGTGCCAGCAGCTTAGGGGGGGATAACACTGAAGCTTTCTTT.